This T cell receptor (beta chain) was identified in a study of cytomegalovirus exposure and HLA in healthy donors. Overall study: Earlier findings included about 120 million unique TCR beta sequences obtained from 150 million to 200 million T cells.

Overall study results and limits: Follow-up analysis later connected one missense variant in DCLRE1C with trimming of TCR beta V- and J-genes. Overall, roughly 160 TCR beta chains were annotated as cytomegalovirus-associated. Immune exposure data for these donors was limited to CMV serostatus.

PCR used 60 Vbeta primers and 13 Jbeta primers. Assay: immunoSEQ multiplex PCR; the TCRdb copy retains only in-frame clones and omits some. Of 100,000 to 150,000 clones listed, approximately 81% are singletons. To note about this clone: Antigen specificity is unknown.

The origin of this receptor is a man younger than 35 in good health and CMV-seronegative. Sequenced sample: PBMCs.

CDR3 amino acids: CASSLSLPWGTLNTEAFF. The CDR3 region has the DNA TGTGCCAGCAGCTTATCTCTGCCCTGGGGGACACTGAACACTGAAGCTTTCTTT. This chain links TRBV7-8 with TRBJ1-1; tentatively, D is TRBD1 (6 bases). This CDR3 has 18 amino acids. Looked up from germline, CDR1 is SGHVS and CDR2 is FQNEAQ. V dropped 2 bases and J dropped 0 bases, with 19 bases sitting between them.